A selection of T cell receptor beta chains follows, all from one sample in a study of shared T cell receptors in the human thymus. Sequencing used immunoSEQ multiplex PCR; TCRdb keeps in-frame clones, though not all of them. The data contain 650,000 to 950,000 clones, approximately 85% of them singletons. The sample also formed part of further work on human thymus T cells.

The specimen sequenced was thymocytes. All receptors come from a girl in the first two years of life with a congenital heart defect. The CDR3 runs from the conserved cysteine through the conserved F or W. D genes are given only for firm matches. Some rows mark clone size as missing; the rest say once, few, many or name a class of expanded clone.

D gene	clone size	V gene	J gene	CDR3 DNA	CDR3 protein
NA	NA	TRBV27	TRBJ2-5	TGTGCCAGCAGCGACGCGGGATCTCAAGAGACTCAGTACTTC	CASSDAGSQETQYF
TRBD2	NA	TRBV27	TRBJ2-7	TGTGCCAGCAGTTTTGGGCTAGCGGGGACCTACGAGCAGTACTTC	CASSFGLAGTYEQYF
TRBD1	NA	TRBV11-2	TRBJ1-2	TGTGCCAGCAGCTTAGACCCTTTCGGACAGGGGTCCTATGGCTACACCTTC	CASSLDPFGQGSYGYTF
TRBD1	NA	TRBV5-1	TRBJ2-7	TGCGCCAGCAGCCCGCCTACAGGGGGGAGCGAGCAGTACTTC	CASSPPTGGSEQYF
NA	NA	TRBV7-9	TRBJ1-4	TGTGCCAGCAGCTTCAAGACAGGAGAAAAACTGTTTTTT	CASSFKTGEKLFF
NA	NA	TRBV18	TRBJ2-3	TGTGCCAGCTCACCGGGGCAGTACACAGATACGCAGTATTTT	CASSPGQYTDTQYF
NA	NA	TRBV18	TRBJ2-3	TGTGCCAGCTCACCACCCGAGGCACCAGATACGCAGTATTTT	CASSPPEAPDTQYF
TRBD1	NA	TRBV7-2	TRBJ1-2	TGTGCCAGCAGCCTCGGGACAGAAACCGTCTATGGCTACACCTTC	CASSLGTETVYGYTF
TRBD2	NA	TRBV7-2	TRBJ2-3	TGTGCCAGCAGCTTAGGTCGGGGGGGGACAAGCACAGATACGCAGTATTTT	CASSLGRGGTSTDTQYF
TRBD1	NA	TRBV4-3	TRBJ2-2	TGCGCCAGCAGCCAAGATTTACAGGGGGCTGGGACCGGGGAGCTGTTTTTT	CASSQDLQGAGTGELFF
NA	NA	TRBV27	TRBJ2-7	TGTGCCAGCGTACGCCAGGGAGGCAACGAGCAGTACTTC	CASVRQGGNEQYF
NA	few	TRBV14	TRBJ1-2	TGTGCCAGCAGCCAAAGAAGGGAGTGTGGCTACACCTTC	CASSQRRECGYTF
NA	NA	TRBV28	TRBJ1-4	TGTGCCAGCAGTTTAATGGGGGGTGCAACTAATGAAAAACTGTTTTTT	CASSLMGGATNEKLFF
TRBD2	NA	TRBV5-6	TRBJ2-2	TGTGCCAGCAGCTCTCGGACTAGCGGGGGGACGAACACCGGGGAGCTGTTTTTT	CASSSRTSGGTNTGELFF
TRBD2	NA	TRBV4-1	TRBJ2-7	TGCGCCAGCAGCCAAGACGGGCGGGGGAACCACACCTACGAGCAGTACTTC	CASSQDGRGNHTYEQYF
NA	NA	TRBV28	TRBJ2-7	TGTGCCAGTAGCCAGGGGCTTTCCTACGAGCAGTACTTC	CASSQGLSYEQYF
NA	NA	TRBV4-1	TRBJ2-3	TGCGCCAGCAGCCTCCTAAGGGGGATTAACTTCACAGATACGCAGTATTTT	CASSLLRGINFTDTQYF
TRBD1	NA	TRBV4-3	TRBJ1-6	TGCGCCAGCAGCCAAAAGGGCCGGGACAGGGGGGAGAATTCACCCCTCCACTTT	CASSQKGRDRGENSPLHF
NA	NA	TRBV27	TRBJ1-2	TGTGCCAGCAGTCTTCAGACAGGCTCCTATGGCTACACCTTC	CASSLQTGSYGYTF
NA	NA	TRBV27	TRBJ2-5	TGTGCCAGCAGTTTAACCCCAGAATGTGAGACCCAGTACTTC	CASSLTPECETQYF
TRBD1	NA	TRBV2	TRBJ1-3	TGTGCCAGCAGTGAAACGGACAGGCCGAATGGAAACACCATATATTTT	CASSETDRPNGNTIYF
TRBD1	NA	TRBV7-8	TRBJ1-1	TGTGCCAGCAGCTCCCGAAACAGGGGGCAGACTGAAGCTTTCTTT	CASSSRNRGQTEAFF
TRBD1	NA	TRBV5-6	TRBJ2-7	TGTGCCAGCAGCATGACGAGGGACAGGAAATACGAGCAGTACTTC	CASSMTRDRKYEQYF
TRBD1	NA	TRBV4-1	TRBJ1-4	TGCGCCAGCAGCTCACTCGACAGGGGATCAACTAATGAAAAACTGTTTTTT	CASSSLDRGSTNEKLFF
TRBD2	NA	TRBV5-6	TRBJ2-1	TGTGCCAGCAGCTGGAGACCGGGACTAGGGGTGGCCAAGCAGTTCTTC	CASSWRPGLGVAKQFF
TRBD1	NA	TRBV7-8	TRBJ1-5	TGTGCCAGCAGCCAAGCAGGGGGCCTCGATCAGCCCCAGCATTTT	CASSQAGGLDQPQHF